This T cell receptor (beta chain) was sequenced in a study of CD8+ T cells in alopecia areata. Study-level results: Normal skin's resident alphabeta T cells are also sequenced in scalp samples. Clonality in lesional scalp, especially alopecia totalis/universalis, exceeded that of normal scalp. While tofacitinib was given, many expanded lesional clones persisted in scalp and blood.

It was cDNA, reverse transcribed from extracted RNA, that served as the sequencing template. Repertoires were generated with immunoSEQ multiplex PCR, while TCRdb's copy carries only in-frame clones and drops some. The top ten clones hold 1.3% of a sample with fewer than 250,000 clones, approximately 67% of them seen once. This sample's treatment: oral pan-JAK inhibitor, 5-10 mg twice daily. Unmatched junction bases numbered 8, after V lost 4 bases and J lost 5 bases. Germline V gene sequence: CDR1 SQVTM, CDR2 ANQGSEA. The CDR3 runs 15 residues. With respect to this clone: The target antigen is unknown.

This chain joins TRBV29-1 and TRBJ1-4, with 9 bases aligning to TRBD1. This specimen consisted of CD4+ T cells sorted from blood, obtained at week 49, from a patient treated with tofacitinib. This clonotype was obtained from a human donor with alopecia areata. CDR3 sequence: CSVVDDGTGNEKLFF. Here the CDR3 DNA reads TGCAGCGTTGTTGACGACGGGACAGGGAATGAAAAACTGTTTTTT.